The rows below give T cell receptor beta chains drawn from one sample of a study of blood T cell repertoires in COVID-19. The repertoire was sequenced with immunoSEQ multiplex PCR; TCRdb's copy has only in-frame clones and lacks some. The data show tens of thousands of clones, 75% to 90% seen once. Source material: peripheral blood. These receptors were taken from a man between 65 and 85 years old with active or convalescent COVID-19. Each CDR3 is given with its conserved first and last residue. The D gene is left open where the match is weak.

CDR3aa,len,j_gene,d_gene,v_gene
CSVEGDRESYNEQFF,15,TRBJ2-1,TRBD1,TRBV29-1
CASSLTWEQSRFF,13,TRBJ2-1,NA,TRBV7-3
CAWSHIWGLADLITGELFF,19,TRBJ2-2,NA,TRBV30
CASSTIANTGELFF,14,TRBJ2-2,NA,TRBV27
CASSLAEDLSYEQYF,15,TRBJ2-7,NA,TRBV7-8
CATSRVPGVNTGELFF,16,TRBJ2-2,NA,TRBV15
CASSPTFDRESTEAFF,16,TRBJ1-1,TRBD1,TRBV27
CSVVRDRDRLEQFF,14,TRBJ2-1,TRBD1,TRBV29-1
CASSQSGGSEQFF,13,TRBJ2-1,NA,TRBV3-1/TRBV3-2
CSASFGGSYEQYF,13,TRBJ2-7,TRBD2,TRBV20-1
CASSTSGANVLTF,13,TRBJ2-6,NA,TRBV19
CASSSTGNTIYF,12,TRBJ1-3,NA,TRBV10-2
CASTRTSPGYEQYF,14,TRBJ2-7,TRBD2,TRBV6-5
CASSLGGGVEATF,13,TRBJ1-2,NA,TRBV7-2
CASSYSSGFDEQFF,14,TRBJ2-1,NA,TRBV6-5
CASSLGGLADYNEQFF,16,TRBJ2-1,TRBD2,TRBV7-2
CASSSQRTGGAGNYGYTF,18,TRBJ1-2,TRBD1,TRBV27
CAVETENQPQHF,12,TRBJ1-5,NA,TRBV7-9
CASSQEAGGASWYEQFF,17,TRBJ2-1,TRBD2,TRBV14
CASSWGQGPGNTIYF,15,TRBJ1-3,TRBD1,TRBV5-6
CASTYRGEAFF,11,TRBJ1-1,NA,TRBV19
CASSPGGRNEQFF,13,TRBJ2-1,NA,TRBV18
CASRPGSPLGEQFF,14,TRBJ2-1,NA,TRBV5-4
CASSFTGVNNQPQHF,15,TRBJ1-5,TRBD1,TRBV5-6
CASSIGQSSNQPQHF,15,TRBJ1-5,NA,TRBV19
CASSEFLAGVGDEQFF,16,TRBJ2-1,TRBD2,TRBV2
CASSLGGTGAKNIQYF,16,TRBJ2-4,TRBD1,TRBV7-2
CASSQQGSYGYTF,13,TRBJ1-2,NA,TRBV6-5
CASTATYEQYF,11,TRBJ2-7,NA,TRBV28
CASSPGPSGTIYF,13,TRBJ1-3,NA,TRBV11-2
CASRGPGLSSYEQYF,15,TRBJ2-7,NA,TRBV19
CASRSTGDTGELFF,14,TRBJ2-2,NA,TRBV7-7
CASRPWGQWDYGYTF,15,TRBJ1-2,NA,TRBV28
CASSRQGRWSAGNTIYF,17,TRBJ1-3,TRBD1,TRBV2
CASSQRQGAVYGYTF,15,TRBJ1-2,TRBD1,TRBV14
CASSLERGSGNTIYF,15,TRBJ1-3,NA,TRBV5-1
CASSLGYRGEQFF,13,TRBJ2-1,NA,TRBV7-2
CASSPPNVGRDSEKLFF,17,TRBJ1-4,NA,TRBV18
CASSTSAGGGETQYF,15,TRBJ2-5,TRBD2,TRBV5-1
CASSRSGQNTGELFF,15,TRBJ2-2,NA,TRBV19